Detailed here is one T cell receptor (beta chain). Its cognate antigen is unknown. V lost 0 bases to trimming and J lost 10 bases, with 13 bases between them. CDR1 LGHNA and CDR2 YSLEER come from the germline V gene. This CDR3 is built from 15 residues. This sample is drawn from a study of shared clonotypes between healthy human individuals. As for the study in general: Per donor, three plates held CD4 naive cells, three held CD4 memory, two held CD8 naive and one held CD8 memory.

Study-level findings and limits: Depth of sequencing was expected to influence donor clonotype sharing. Generation probabilities were higher for clonotypes shared across all four sorted-subset donors than for unshared ones.

Produced via immunoSEQ multiplex PCR; TCRdb's table is partial and in-frame only. The table has a few million clones, about 92% seen once; the top ten hold 0.11% to 0.15%. V gene TRBV4-3 combines with J gene TRBJ1-6; maybe TRBD1 (5 bases). The sequenced sample consisted of naive CD4+ T cells sorted from blood. Subset meaning: CD45RA+ positively selected. The receptor comes from a man younger than 30 in good health. The CDR3 sequence is CASSQDVFKGSPLHF. The CDR3 DNA reads as TGCGCCAGCAGCCAAGATGTCTTTAAGGGGTCACCCCTCCACTTT.